The 9 T cell receptor beta chains listed next were all sequenced from one sample in a study of shared clonotypes between healthy human individuals. Assay used: immunoSEQ multiplex PCR; TCRdb lists only in-frame clones, some missing. The table records more than 2,000,000 clones, 90% to 95% of them present only once. The specimen was naive CD4+ T cells sorted from blood. Sample subset: CD45RA+ positively selected. The source of these receptors is a man aged 18 to 35 in good health.

The chain combines TRBV18 with TRBJ2-1; TRBD2 matches 15 bases. CDR1 and CDR2 from the germline V gene are KGHSH and LQKENI. Trimming took 8 bases from V and 15 from J; bases not matched to a gene: 8. CDR3 length equals 13 residues. CDR3 bases: TGTGCCAGCATACGGACTAGCGGGAGGGTTCCGTTCTTC. Translating gives CASIRTSGRVPFF. Drawing the rest from reference TRBV18 and TRBJ2-1, the complete variable domain is NAGVMQNPRHLVRRRGQEARLRCSPMKGHSHVYWYRQLPEEGLKFMVYLQKENIIDESGMPKERFSAEFPKEGPSILRIQQVVRGDSAAYFCASIRTSGRVPFFGPGTRLTVL.

The V and J genes are TRBV30 and TRBJ1-1, with a weak D call TRBD1 (5 bases). Trimming took off 0 bases at V and 3 bases at J, with 8 bases between the two ends. The germline V gene encodes CDR1 GTSNPN and CDR2 SVGIG (reference sequence). The CDR3 extends over 13 amino acids. As DNA, the CDR3 is TGTGCCTGGAGTGTAGGGGTTCACACTGAAGCTTTCTTT. It codes for CAWSVGVHTEAFF.

The chain uses TRBV9 and TRBJ2-2; 9 bases match TRBD1. The germline CDR1 and CDR2 sequences are SGDLS and YYNGEE. The CDR3 runs 16 residues. V lost 0 bases and J lost 6; bases outside the gene matches: 6. The CDR3 DNA is TGTGCCAGCAGCGTAGTCTGGACAGGGGACTCCGGGGAGCTGTTTTTT. Amino acids: CASSVVWTGDSGELFF. The entire variable domain, with the rest obtained from reference TRBV9 and TRBJ2-2, is as follows: DSGVTQTPKHLITATGQRVTLRCSPRSGDLSVYWYQQSLDQGLQFLIQYYNGEERAKGNILERFSAQQFPDLHSELNLSSLELGDSALYFCASSVVWTGDSGELFFGEGSRLTVL.

The chain recombines TRBV5-1 with TRBJ2-1; possibly TRBD2 for D (5 bases). The CDR3 runs to 12 residues. Germline V gene sequence: CDR1 SGHRS, CDR2 YFSETQ. V was pared by 3 bases and J by 15 bases, with 16 bases between. This chain's CDR3 is CASSSGMNERFF. For the CDR3, the DNA is TGCGCCAGCAGCTCCGGGATGAATGAGAGGTTCTTC.

The chain has TRBV5-5 and TRBJ1-2; D unclear. Germline V gene sequence: CDR1 SGHKS, CDR2 YYEKEE (reference sequence). The CDR3 loop spans 14 amino acids. V dropped 2 bases and J dropped 5 bases, with 13 bases sitting between them. The CDR3 sequence: CASSFDGTPYGYTF. The DNA of the CDR3 is TGTGCCAGCAGCTTCGACGGCACCCCTTATGGCTACACCTTC.

CDR3: CASTQAGQNYGYTF. CDR3 DNA sequence: TGTGCCAGCACCCAAGCTGGCCAGAACTATGGCTACACCTTC. The V call is TRBV2, the J call TRBJ1-2; D ambiguous. CDR1 SNHLY and CDR2 FYNNEI come from the germline V gene. V was trimmed by 7 bases and J by 2 bases, leaving 14 bases between them. The CDR3 sequence is 14 residues long.

This sequence joins TRBV6-1 and TRBJ1-2, with TRBD1 identical over 11 bases. Germline values: CDR1 MNHNS, CDR2 SASEGT. Trimming took 8 bases from V and 5 from J; bases not matched to a gene: 4. CDR3 size: 13 residues. The CDR3, as DNA: TGTGCCAGCGGGGGACAGGGGGTATATGGCTACACCTTC. It translates to CASGGQGVYGYTF.

On this clone itself: This same CDR3 is encoded by further DNA sequences in the sample. The rearrangement joins TRBV5-8 to TRBJ1-5; D call uncertain. CDR3 length equals 13 residues. Germline V lookup: CDR1 SGHTS, CDR2 YDEGEE. V gave up 2 bases and J gave up 0 bases, with 3 bases separating them. The CDR3 loop is CASSLYSNQPQHF. The CDR3 coding sequence is TGTGCCAGCAGCTTATATAGCAATCAGCCCCAGCATTTT.

The rearrangement joins TRBV15 to TRBJ2-7; TRBD1 is a possible D gene (5 bases). The CDR3 runs to 14 residues. From germline, CDR1 is LNHNV and CDR2 YYDKDF (reference sequence). V was clipped by 2 bases and J by 4 bases, with 12 bases between them. The CDR3 coding sequence is TGTGCCACCAGCAGAAACACGCAGGGATACGAGCAGTACTTC. It translates to CATSRNTQGYEQYF.